These T cell receptor beta chains were read from a single sample in a study of T cells after somatic rescue of genetic block. Profiling relied on immunoSEQ multiplex PCR, and the TCRdb table lists in-frame clones only, not all of them. The data contain approximately 65,000 clones, under 95% of them singletons. The sample was peripheral blood mononuclear cells (PBMCs). These receptors came from a man aged 40-49 years. Each CDR3 is given with its conserved first and last residue. D genes are given only for firm matches. Only some rows state a clone size, as once, few, many or a class for expanded clones.

>TRBD1|-|TRBJ2-2|TRBV7-3
CASSLSRTGDTGELFF
TGTGCCAGCAGCTTAAGTCGGACAGGGGACACCGGGGAGCTGTTTTTT
>-|-|TRBJ1-1|TRBV13
CASSPRPGGTEAFF
TGTGCCAGCAGCCCGCGGCCGGGGGGCACTGAAGCTTTCTTT
>TRBD2|-|TRBJ2-2|TRBV19
CASSIWREGSGELFF
TGTGCCAGTAGTATTTGGCGGGAGGGGTCCGGGGAGCTGTTTTTT
>TRBD1|-|TRBJ1-4|TRBV27
CASSPSRGTGWEKLFF
TGTGCCAGCAGTCCATCTAGGGGGACAGGGTGGGAAAAACTGTTTTTT
>-|-|TRBJ2-1|TRBV5-4
CASSFGGAYNEQFF
TGTGCCAGCAGCTTCGGGGGCGCCTACAATGAGCAGTTCTTC
>TRBD1|-|TRBJ1-5|TRBV6-1
CASSEGEGATPRNQPQHF
TGTGCCAGCAGTGAAGGGGAGGGGGCTACACCACGCAATCAGCCCCAGCATTTT
>-|-|TRBJ2-3|TRBV19
CASSITGLSTDTQYF
TGTGCCAGTAGTATTACGGGGTTGTCCACAGATACGCAGTATTTT
>TRBD2|-|TRBJ2-1|TRBV7-2
CASSLVAGGTVHEQFF
TGTGCCAGCAGCTTAGTAGCGGGCGGGACCGTCCATGAGCAGTTCTTC
>TRBD2|-|TRBJ2-2|TRBV27
CASSSGLATNTGELFF
TGTGCCAGCAGTTCCGGACTAGCGACGAACACCGGGGAGCTGTTTTTT
>-|-|TRBJ2-1|TRBV27
CASSFLGAEQFF
TGTGCCAGCAGTTTCCTCGGAGCTGAGCAGTTCTTC
>TRBD2|-|TRBJ2-2|TRBV18
CASSPKRGDRGELFF
TGTGCCAGCTCACCAAAGCGGGGGGACCGAGGGGAGCTGTTTTTT
>TRBD2|-|TRBJ2-3|TRBV19
CASRDIAGGPNTQYF
TGTGCCAGTAGGGATATAGCGGGAGGGCCAAATACGCAGTATTTT
>-|-|TRBJ2-7|TRBV7-2
CASSPERADEQYF
TGTGCCAGCAGCCCGGAACGAGCCGACGAGCAGTACTTC
>-|-|TRBJ2-1|TRBV6-5
CASSQLQGWGQFF
TGTGCCAGCAGCCAACTACAGGGCTGGGGGCAGTTCTTC
>-|-|TRBJ2-3|TRBV2
CASRRPTSTDTQYF
TGTGCCAGCAGACGTCCAACTAGCACAGATACGCAGTATTTT
>-|-|TRBJ2-7|TRBV18
CASSPEVHEQYF
TGTGCCAGCTCACCCGAGGTTCACGAGCAGTACTTC
>-|-|TRBJ2-3|TRBV11-3
CASSLSDSGTDTQYF
TGTGCCAGCAGCTTAAGCGATTCAGGCACAGATACGCAGTATTTT
>-|-|TRBJ2-7|TRBV11-2
CASSLETGTYEQYF
TGTGCCAGCAGCTTGGAAACAGGGACCTACGAGCAGTACTTC
>-|-|TRBJ1-2|TRBV27
CASSLNGGNSYGYTF
TGTGCCAGCAGCTTAAATGGGGGGAACAGCTATGGCTACACCTTC
>-|-|TRBJ2-3|TRBV5-6
CASSLIGGGTDTQYF
TGTGCCAGCAGCTTAATTGGCGGGGGCACAGATACGCAGTATTTT
>TRBD2|-|TRBJ2-7|TRBV5-4
CASSLEGGWEQYF
TGTGCCAGCAGCTTGGAGGGAGGGTGGGAGCAGTACTTC
>TRBD1|-|TRBJ1-5|TRBV2
CASSDQGQARNYHQPQHF
TGTGCCAGCAGTGATCAGGGACAGGCAAGGAATTACCATCAGCCCCAGCATTTT
>TRBD2|-|TRBJ2-5|TRBV6-1
CASREYSGGGWETQYF
TGTGCCAGCAGAGAATATAGCGGGGGTGGTTGGGAGACCCAGTACTTC
>-|-|TRBJ2-3|TRBV7-9
CASSPATGTPFTDTQYF
TGTGCCAGCAGCCCGGCAACCGGGACCCCTTTCACAGATACGCAGTATTTT
>-|-|TRBJ1-1|TRBV27
CASSPGLGYTEAFF
TGTGCCAGCAGTCCAGGCCTGGGGTACACTGAAGCTTTCTTT
>TRBD2|-|TRBJ2-7|TRBV4-1
CASSQEGLAGVAYEQYF
TGCGCCAGCAGCCAAGAGGGGCTAGCGGGAGTTGCCTACGAGCAGTACTTC
>-|-|TRBJ2-6|TRBV11-2
CASSRTGAGANVLTF
TGTGCCAGCAGCCGTACAGGTGCTGGGGCCAACGTCCTGACTTTC
>-|few|TRBJ2-7|TRBV4-2
CASSQDSGIYEQYF
TGTGCCAGCAGCCAAGATTCAGGTATATACGAGCAGTACTTC
>-|-|TRBJ2-1|TRBV5-1
CASSLVVGAYNEQFF
TGCGCCAGCAGCTTGGTGGTGGGGGCCTACAATGAGCAGTTCTTC
>-|-|TRBJ1-4|TRBV18
CASSPPRGQGEKLFF
TGTGCCAGCTCACCACCCCGGGGGCAAGGTGAAAAACTGTTTTTT
>-|-|TRBJ2-2|TRBV5-4
CASSSNTGELFF
TGTGCCAGCAGCTCGAACACCGGGGAGCTGTTTTTT
>-|-|TRBJ2-5|TRBV25-1
CASSEGNGPQETQYF
TGTGCCAGCAGTGAAGGGAACGGGCCCCAAGAGACCCAGTACTTC
>-|-|TRBJ2-1|TRBV2
CASAWGRLYNEQFF
TGTGCCAGTGCCTGGGGCAGGCTTTACAATGAGCAGTTCTTC
>TRBD2|-|TRBJ2-1|TRBV28
CASSLRLAGHTMSYNEQFF
TGTGCCAGCAGTTTAAGACTAGCGGGACACACGATGTCCTACAATGAGCAGTTCTTC
>-|-|TRBJ2-2|TRBV5-6
CASSFKIGELFF
TGTGCCAGCAGCTTTAAGATCGGGGAGCTGTTTTTT
>-|-|TRBJ2-5|TRBV7-9
CASSPPGWSYQETQYF
TGTGCCAGCAGCCCCCCGGGCTGGTCCTACCAAGAGACCCAGTACTTC
>-|once|TRBJ2-3|TRBV7-2
CASSQPRTDTQYF
TGTGCCAGCAGCCAGCCCCGCACAGATACGCAGTATTTT
>-|-|TRBJ2-7|TRBV7-8
CASSLAGSYEQYF
TGTGCCAGCAGCTTAGCGGGGTCCTACGAGCAGTACTTC
>-|-|TRBJ2-7|TRBV9
CASSVEGGLRSPYEQYF
TGTGCCAGCAGCGTAGAAGGGGGACTGCGCTCACCCTACGAGCAGTACTTC
>TRBD1|-|TRBJ2-5|TRBV11-3
CASSSGQGNQETQYF
TGTGCCAGCAGCTCGGGACAGGGAAACCAAGAGACCCAGTACTTC
>-|-|TRBJ1-2|TRBV2
CASSYRAGYTF
TGTGCCAGCAGTTACAGGGCTGGCTACACCTTC
>-|once|TRBJ2-3|TRBV30
CAWSVLGKSDTQYF
TGTGCCTGGAGTGTATTGGGGAAGTCTGATACGCAGTATTTT
>TRBD2|-|TRBJ2-7|TRBV6-5
CATHRGGSSYEQYF
TGTGCCACCCACCGCGGGGGATCCTCCTACGAGCAGTACTTC
>-|-|TRBJ1-5|TRBV23-1
CASSPVVGNQPQHF
TGCGCCAGCAGTCCTGTGGTGGGCAATCAGCCCCAGCATTTT
>-|-|TRBJ1-6|TRBV12-5
CASGLVLRWGTYNSPLHF
TGTGCTAGTGGTTTGGTACTGAGGTGGGGAACCTATAATTCACCCCTCCACTTT
>-|few|TRBJ1-3|TRBV5-1
CASSGGRSKNTIYF
TGCGCCAGCAGCGGTGGACGGTCGAAGAACACCATATATTTT
>TRBD2|-|TRBJ2-1|TRBV6-5
CASSYSAGGSYNEQFF
TGTGCCAGCAGTTACTCCGCGGGAGGCTCCTACAATGAGCAGTTCTTC
>-|-|TRBJ2-5|TRBV18
CASSPPGNRETQYF
TGTGCCAGCTCACCACCAGGGAACCGGGAGACCCAGTACTTC
>TRBD1|-|TRBJ1-3|TRBV9
CASSVWTGGNTIYF
TGTGCCAGCAGCGTATGGACAGGAGGAAACACCATATATTTT
>-|once|TRBJ1-4|TRBV29-1
CSVEMVRGEKLFF
TGCAGCGTTGAGATGGTACGAGGTGAAAAACTGTTTTTT
>-|once|TRBJ2-2|TRBV7-2
CASSSSVQRNTGELFF
TGTGCCAGCAGCTCCTCCGTCCAGCGGAACACCGGGGAGCTGTTTTTT